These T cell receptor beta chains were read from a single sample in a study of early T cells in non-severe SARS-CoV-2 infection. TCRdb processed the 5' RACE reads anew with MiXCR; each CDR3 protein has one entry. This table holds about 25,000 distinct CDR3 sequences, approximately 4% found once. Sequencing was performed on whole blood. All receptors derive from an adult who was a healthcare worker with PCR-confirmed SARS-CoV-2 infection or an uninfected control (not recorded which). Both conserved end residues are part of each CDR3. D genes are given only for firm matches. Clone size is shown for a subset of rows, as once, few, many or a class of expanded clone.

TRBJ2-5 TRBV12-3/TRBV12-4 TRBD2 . CASGPTSGPPYF TGTGCCAGCGGTCCGACTAGCGGCCCCCCGTACTTC
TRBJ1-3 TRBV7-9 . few CASSLDAGYSGNTIYF TGTGCCAGCAGCTTAGACGCAGGATACTCTGGAAACACCATATATTTT
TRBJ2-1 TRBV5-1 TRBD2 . CASSRTTPGLAVNDEQFF TGCGCCAGCAGCCGCACAACCCCGGGACTAGCGGTGAACGATGAGCAGTTCTTC
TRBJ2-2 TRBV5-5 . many CASSPMAGRITGELFF TGTGCCAGCTCTCCCATGGCGGGTAGGATCACCGGGGAGCTGTTTTTT
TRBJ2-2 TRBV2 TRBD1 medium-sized CASSAGQGVYPNTGELFF TGTGCCAGCAGTGCGGGACAGGGGGTATATCCGAACACCGGGGAGCTGTTTTTT
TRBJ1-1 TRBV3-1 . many CASSQVLEWDTEAFF TGTGCCAGCAGCCAGGTCTTAGAGTGGGACACTGAAGCTTTCTTT
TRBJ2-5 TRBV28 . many CASSVNLGPDETQYF TGTGCCAGCAGTGTAAACCTAGGACCGGATGAGACCCAGTACTTC
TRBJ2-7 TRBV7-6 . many CASSLDEGAGNYEQYF TGTGCCAGCAGCTTAGATGAAGGCGCGGGCAACTACGAGCAGTACTTC
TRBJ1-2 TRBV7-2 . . CASSFRGASGYTF TGTGCCAGCAGCTTCAGAGGGGCCTCTGGCTACACCTTC
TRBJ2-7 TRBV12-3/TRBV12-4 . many CASSLTQGGSYEQYF TGTGCCAGCAGTTTAACCCAAGGGGGGTCCTACGAGCAGTACTTC
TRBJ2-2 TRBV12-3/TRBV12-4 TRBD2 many CASSLRSGIAYPKAGELFF TGTGCCAGCAGTTTAAGAAGCGGGATCGCCTACCCCAAGGCCGGGGAGCTGTTTTTT
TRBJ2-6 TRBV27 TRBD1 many CASSPLPGQLNSGANVLTF TGTGCCAGCAGTCCTCTCCCGGGACAGCTTAACAGTGGGGCCAACGTCCTGACTTTC
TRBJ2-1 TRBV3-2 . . CASSQDVGGRTYNEQFF TGTGCCAGCAGCCAAGATGTTGGTGGTAGAACCTACAATGAGCAGTTCTTC
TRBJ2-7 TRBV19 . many CASSRDSVYEQYF TGTGCCAGTAGTAGGGACTCCGTCTACGAGCAGTACTTC
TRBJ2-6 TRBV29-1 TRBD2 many CSVEGLTSGPGANVLTF TGCAGCGTTGAAGGCTTGACTAGCGGCCCTGGGGCCAACGTCCTGACTTTC
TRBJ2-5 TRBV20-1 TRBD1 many CSARSRTGGRETQYF TGCAGTGCTAGAAGCCGGACAGGGGGGAGAGAGACCCAGTACTTC
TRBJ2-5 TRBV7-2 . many CASSLTHYQETQYF TGTGCCAGCAGCCTCACCCACTACCAGGAGACCCAGTACTTC
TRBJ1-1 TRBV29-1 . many CSTGQNTEAFF TGCAGCACCGGCCAAAACACTGAAGCTTTCTTT
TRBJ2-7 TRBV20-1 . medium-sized CSARRVEAPSGEQYF TGCAGTGCTAGAAGGGTGGAGGCCCCAAGTGGGGAGCAGTACTTC
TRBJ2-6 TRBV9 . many CASSVSSAGSGANVLTF TGTGCCAGCAGCGTATCCTCGGCCGGGTCTGGGGCCAACGTCCTGACTTTC
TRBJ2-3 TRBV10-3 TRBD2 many CAISKGLAGGEDTQYF TGTGCCATCAGTAAGGGACTAGCGGGAGGGGAAGATACGCAGTATTTT
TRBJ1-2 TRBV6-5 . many CASSLTGYGYTF TGTGCCAGCAGTCTGACAGGCTATGGCTACACCTTC
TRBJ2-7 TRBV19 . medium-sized CASSIAEDSGFYEQYF TGTGCCAGTAGTATTGCGGAGGATAGCGGATTCTACGAGCAGTACTTC
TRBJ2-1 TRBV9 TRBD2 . CASSLSSGRSYNEQFF TGTGCCAGCAGCCTCTCTAGCGGGAGGTCCTACAATGAGCAGTTCTTC
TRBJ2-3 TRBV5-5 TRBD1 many CASSFQTGGSTDTQYF TGTGCCAGCAGCTTTCAGACAGGGGGCAGCACAGATACGCAGTATTTT
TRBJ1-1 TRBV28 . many CASIRRNTEAFF TGTGCCAGCATCAGGCGGAACACTGAAGCTTTCTTT
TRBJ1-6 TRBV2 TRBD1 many CASKRGGNSPLHF TGTGCCAGCAAGAGAGGGGGCAACTCACCCCTCCACTTT
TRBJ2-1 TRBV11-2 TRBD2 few CASRGLGSYNEQFF TGTGCCAGCAGGGGACTAGGCTCCTACAATGAGCAGTTCTTC
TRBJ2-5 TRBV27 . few CASSLGRGETQYF TGTGCCAGCAGTTTAGGCAGGGGCGAGACCCAGTACTTC
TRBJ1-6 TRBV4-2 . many CASSPEGGLDSPLHF TGTGCCAGCAGCCCGGAGGGGGGATTGGATTCACCCCTCCACTTT
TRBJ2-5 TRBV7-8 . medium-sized CASSLDPGHFQETQYF TGTGCCAGCAGCTTAGATCCGGGACACTTTCAAGAGACCCAGTACTTC
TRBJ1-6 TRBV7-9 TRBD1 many CASSFFRDRGNSPLHF TGTGCCAGCAGCTTCTTTAGGGACAGGGGTAATTCACCCCTCCACTTT
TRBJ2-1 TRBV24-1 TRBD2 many CATESSGIRYNEQFF TGTGCCACCGAGTCTAGCGGGATTCGCTACAATGAGCAGTTCTTC
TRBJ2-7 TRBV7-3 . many CASSQDRLEQYF TGTGCCAGCAGCCAGGACCGCTTGGAGCAGTACTTC
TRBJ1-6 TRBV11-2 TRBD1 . CASSLNGQGLNSPHHF TGTGCCAGCAGCTTAAACGGACAGGGCCTTAATTCACCCCACCACTTT